This TCR beta chain was retrieved from a study of shared clonotypes between healthy human individuals. An assay was performed, and its level was deep. Genomic DNA from each subset was divided evenly over several immunoSEQ plates. Libraries were prepared by immunoSEQ multiplex PCR; TCRdb keeps only in-frame clonotypes and omits some of them. This sample has about 660,000 clones, with 74% found just once. Each of the donors was a healthy adult who was HIV-negative and had not had a recent acute infection or vaccination. Germline V CDR1 and CDR2: GTSNPN, SVGIG (reference sequence). The CDR3 runs 13 residues. Deletions cut 3 bases from V and 4 bases from J, with 12 bases between.

The TCR sequence derives from a woman in her 30s in good health. The specimen sequenced was memory CD4+ T cells sorted from blood. Noted subset: CD45RA-negative fraction. V gene TRBV30 combines with J gene TRBJ2-5, with D possibly matching TRBD1 (6 bases). The CDR3 coding sequence is TGTGCCTGGAGGAGGGGACACGGAGAGACCCAGTACTTC. Its protein product is CAWRRGHGETQYF.